A selection of T cell receptor beta chains follows, all from one sample in a study of cytomegalovirus exposure and HLA in healthy donors. Sequenced by immunoSEQ multiplex PCR; TCRdb stores in-frame clones only, minus some. The profile covers about 130,000 clones, with around 83% appearing a single time and around 1.3% taken by the ten largest. Sequencing input: PBMCs. The source of these receptors is a girl between 2 and 10 years old in good health and CMV-seronegative. Each CDR3 is given with its conserved first and last residue. The D gene is left open where the match is weak. Clone size is shown for a subset of rows, as once, few, many or a class of expanded clone.

CDR3: CASSSGLGGARMYGYTF; DNA: TGTGCCAGCAGTTCAGGCCTCGGAGGGGCGCGTATGTATGGCTACACCTTC; size: once; V: TRBV27; J: TRBJ1-2; length: 17; D: NA
CDR3: CASTQGASSMPQHF; DNA: TGTGCCTCCACACAGGGGGCCTCGTCAATGCCCCAGCATTTT; size: NA; V: TRBV19; J: TRBJ1-5; length: 14; D: TRBD1
CDR3: CASSLPAVTGEQYF; DNA: TGCGCCAGCAGCCTCCCAGCAGTCACGGGGGAGCAGTACTTC; size: NA; V: TRBV5-1; J: TRBJ2-5; length: 14; D: NA
CDR3: CASRPFSGGASEQFF; DNA: TGCGCCAGCAGGCCTTTTAGCGGGGGGGCCTCTGAGCAGTTCTTC; size: NA; V: TRBV4-3; J: TRBJ2-1; length: 15; D: TRBD2
CDR3: CASHLHSNQPQHF; DNA: TGTGCCAGCCACTTGCATAGCAATCAGCCCCAGCATTTT; size: NA; V: TRBV28; J: TRBJ1-5; length: 13; D: NA
CDR3: CASSSGQGRTEAFF; DNA: TGTGCCAGCAGCTCAGGACAGGGCAGGACTGAAGCTTTCTTT; size: few; V: TRBV5-4; J: TRBJ1-1; length: 14; D: TRBD1
CDR3: CASSLARGGNTEAFF; DNA: TGTGCCAGCAGCTTAGCCCGAGGGGGGAACACTGAAGCTTTCTTT; size: few; V: TRBV7-6; J: TRBJ1-1; length: 15; D: NA
CDR3: CASSLRDRVIGQPQHF; DNA: TGTGCCAGCAGCCTCCGGGACAGGGTAATAGGGCAGCCCCAGCATTTT; size: NA; V: TRBV28; J: TRBJ1-5; length: 16; D: TRBD1
CDR3: CASSGRSGGTDTQYF; DNA: TGCGCCAGCAGCGGACGTAGCGGGGGGACAGATACGCAGTATTTT; size: NA; V: TRBV5-1; J: TRBJ2-3; length: 15; D: TRBD2
CDR3: CASSLVPSNEQFF; DNA: TGCGCCAGCAGCTTGGTCCCTAGCAATGAGCAGTTCTTC; size: NA; V: TRBV5-1; J: TRBJ2-1; length: 13; D: NA
CDR3: CASSLVAGATDTQYF; DNA: TGTGCCAGCAGCTTGGTAGCGGGGGCCACAGATACGCAGTATTTT; size: NA; V: TRBV5-4; J: TRBJ2-3; length: 15; D: TRBD2
CDR3: CASSYTSGGALSSEQYF; DNA: TGTGCCAGCTCATACACTAGCGGGGGGGCCCTCTCTTCGGAGCAGTACTTC; size: NA; V: TRBV18; J: TRBJ2-7; length: 17; D: TRBD2
CDR3: CASSLTSGLADTQYF; DNA: TGTGCCAGCAGTTTGACTAGCGGGCTCGCAGATACGCAGTATTTT; size: NA; V: TRBV7-6; J: TRBJ2-3; length: 15; D: TRBD2
CDR3: CASSLGRGGSTFQETQYF; DNA: TGTGCCAGCAGCTTAGGCCGGGGGGGCTCAACCTTCCAAGAGACCCAGTACTTC; size: NA; V: TRBV7-9; J: TRBJ2-5; length: 18; D: TRBD2
CDR3: CASRQIDRGQETQYF; DNA: TGCGCCAGCAGGCAAATAGACAGGGGGCAAGAGACCCAGTACTTC; size: NA; V: TRBV4-1; J: TRBJ2-5; length: 15; D: TRBD1
CDR3: CAIKASGAYEQYF; DNA: TGTGCCATCAAAGCTAGCGGGGCCTACGAGCAGTACTTC; size: NA; V: TRBV10-3; J: TRBJ2-7; length: 13; D: TRBD2
CDR3: CASSLPTSGYTQYF; DNA: TGCGCCAGCAGCTTGCCTACTAGCGGCTATACGCAGTATTTT; size: once; V: TRBV5-1; J: TRBJ2-3; length: 14; D: TRBD2
CDR3: CASSDGGLGNEKLFF; DNA: TGTGCCAGCAGTGATGGAGGGCTGGGTAATGAAAAACTGTTTTTT; size: NA; V: TRBV25-1; J: TRBJ1-4; length: 15; D: NA
CDR3: CATSRGAGVAAGANVLTF; DNA: TGTGCCACCAGCAGAGGAGCGGGGGTTGCTGCTGGGGCCAACGTCCTGACTTTC; size: NA; V: TRBV15; J: TRBJ2-6; length: 18; D: TRBD2
CDR3: CASRRRWGETQYF; DNA: TGTGCCAGCCGACGACGTTGGGGCGAGACCCAGTACTTC; size: NA; V: TRBV28; J: TRBJ2-5; length: 13; D: NA
CDR3: CASAGVKPQHF; DNA: TGTGCCAGCGCAGGGGTGAAGCCCCAGCATTTT; size: NA; V: TRBV11-3; J: TRBJ1-5; length: 11; D: NA
CDR3: CATGGLAGVYNEQFF; DNA: TGCGCCACGGGAGGGCTCGCGGGAGTTTACAATGAGCAGTTCTTC; size: NA; V: TRBV10-2; J: TRBJ2-1; length: 15; D: TRBD2
CDR3: CASSESSGRGNEQFF; DNA: TGCGCCAGCAGTGAGTCTAGCGGGAGAGGAAATGAGCAGTTCTTC; size: NA; V: TRBV10-2; J: TRBJ2-1; length: 15; D: TRBD2
CDR3: CASSPGGGLLFF; DNA: TGTGCCAGCAGTCCCGGCGGGGGTCTTCTGTTCTTC; size: NA; V: TRBV27; J: TRBJ2-1; length: 12; D: TRBD2
CDR3: CASSPVDGTSGRAIYEQYF; DNA: TGTGCCAGCTCACCGGTCGATGGGACTAGCGGGAGGGCCATCTACGAGCAGTACTTC; size: NA; V: TRBV18; J: TRBJ2-7; length: 19; D: TRBD2
CDR3: CASSHRLDSYEQYF; DNA: TGTGCCAGCAGTCACCGACTAGACAGCTACGAGCAGTACTTC; size: NA; V: TRBV27; J: TRBJ2-7; length: 14; D: NA
CDR3: CASSYAGYEQYF; DNA: TGTGCCAGCAGCTATGCAGGCTACGAGCAGTACTTC; size: NA; V: TRBV5-6; J: TRBJ2-7; length: 12; D: NA
CDR3: CASSQDVTHTEAFF; DNA: TGTGCCAGCAGCCAAGATGTCACACACACTGAAGCTTTCTTT; size: NA; V: TRBV14; J: TRBJ1-1; length: 14; D: NA
CDR3: CASSPRDRAYEQYF; DNA: TGTGCCAGCAGCCCCAGGGACAGGGCCTACGAGCAGTACTTC; size: NA; V: TRBV9; J: TRBJ2-7; length: 14; D: TRBD1
CDR3: CASSATGADTGELFF; DNA: TGTGCCAGCAGCGCGACAGGGGCTGACACCGGGGAGCTGTTTTTT; size: once; V: TRBV9; J: TRBJ2-2; length: 15; D: TRBD1
CDR3: CASSTPDSYNEQFF; DNA: TGTGCCAGTAGTACCCCGGACAGCTACAATGAGCAGTTCTTC; size: NA; V: TRBV19; J: TRBJ2-1; length: 14; D: NA
CDR3: CASSKTGGYGYTF; DNA: TGTGCCAGCAGCAAGACAGGGGGGTATGGCTACACCTTC; size: NA; V: TRBV7-9; J: TRBJ1-2; length: 13; D: TRBD1
CDR3: CATSSPEGGLAGFADTQYF; DNA: TGTGCCACCAGCAGCCCGGAGGGGGGACTAGCGGGGTTTGCAGATACGCAGTATTTT; size: NA; V: TRBV15; J: TRBJ2-3; length: 19; D: TRBD2
CDR3: CAWSVRGQPQHF; DNA: TGTGCCTGGAGTGTACGCGGTCAGCCCCAGCATTTT; size: few; V: TRBV30; J: TRBJ1-5; length: 12; D: NA
CDR3: CASSYNGVDNEQFF; DNA: TGTGCCAGCAGTTACAACGGGGTCGACAATGAGCAGTTCTTC; size: NA; V: TRBV6-5; J: TRBJ2-1; length: 14; D: NA
CDR3: CASSELSGSQETQYF; DNA: TGTGCCAGCAGCGAGCTCAGCGGGAGCCAAGAGACCCAGTACTTC; size: NA; V: TRBV6-1; J: TRBJ2-5; length: 15; D: TRBD2
CDR3: CASSQDSGGGMNTEAFF; DNA: TGCGCCAGCAGCCAAGACTCGGGTGGGGGCATGAACACTGAAGCTTTCTTT; size: few; V: TRBV4-3; J: TRBJ1-1; length: 17; D: NA
CDR3: CASSKLDSEQYF; DNA: TGTGCCAGCAGTAAACTGGACTCGGAGCAGTACTTC; size: NA; V: TRBV6-6; J: TRBJ2-7; length: 12; D: NA
CDR3: CASSVNGGYEQYF; DNA: TGTGCCAGCAGCGTGAACGGGGGGTACGAGCAGTACTTC; size: NA; V: TRBV9; J: TRBJ2-7; length: 13; D: TRBD2
CDR3: CASSLTGQVSYEQYF; DNA: TGCGCCAGCAGCTTGACCGGACAGGTTTCCTACGAGCAGTACTTC; size: NA; V: TRBV5-1; J: TRBJ2-7; length: 15; D: TRBD1
CDR3: CASSIGGRSQETQYF; DNA: TGTGCCAGTAGTATAGGGGGCAGATCACAAGAGACCCAGTACTTC; size: NA; V: TRBV19; J: TRBJ2-5; length: 15; D: NA
CDR3: CASSIGAAGELFF; DNA: TGTGCCAGTAGTATAGGAGCGGCCGGGGAGCTGTTTTTT; size: NA; V: TRBV19; J: TRBJ2-2; length: 13; D: NA
CDR3: CASSFARVQISSYEQYF; DNA: TGTGCCAGCAGTTTCGCTAGAGTTCAGATAAGCTCCTACGAGCAGTACTTC; size: NA; V: TRBV6-8; J: TRBJ2-7; length: 17; D: NA
CDR3: CASSMVESYGYTF; DNA: TGTGCCAGTAGTATGGTAGAAAGCTATGGCTACACCTTC; size: NA; V: TRBV19; J: TRBJ1-2; length: 13; D: NA
CDR3: CASSFGQGRSGNTIYF; DNA: TGTGCCAGCAGTTTTGGACAGGGAAGGTCCGGAAACACCATATATTTT; size: NA; V: TRBV6-5; J: TRBJ1-3; length: 16; D: TRBD1
CDR3: CASGSWTSGRYEQYF; DNA: TGTGCTAGTGGTTCCTGGACTAGCGGGAGATACGAGCAGTACTTC; size: NA; V: TRBV12-5; J: TRBJ2-7; length: 15; D: TRBD2
CDR3: CASSFITEAFF; DNA: TGTGCCAGCAGCTTTATAACTGAAGCTTTCTTT; size: NA; V: TRBV13; J: TRBJ1-1; length: 11; D: NA
CDR3: CASSGNSGNSYNEQFF; DNA: TGTGCCAGCAGCGGAAATAGCGGGAACTCCTACAATGAGCAGTTCTTC; size: NA; V: TRBV7-9; J: TRBJ2-1; length: 16; D: TRBD2
CDR3: CASSLGRWANTEAFF; DNA: TGTGCCAGCAGCTTAGGTCGGTGGGCGAACACTGAAGCTTTCTTT; size: NA; V: TRBV7-2; J: TRBJ1-1; length: 15; D: NA
CDR3: CASRLSGTHNEQFF; DNA: TGTGCCAGCAGACTAAGCGGGACCCACAATGAGCAGTTCTTC; size: NA; V: TRBV13; J: TRBJ2-1; length: 14; D: TRBD2
CDR3: CASSLVRAFANTGELFF; DNA: TGTGCCAGCAGCTTAGTCAGGGCCTTCGCGAACACCGGGGAGCTGTTTTTT; size: few; V: TRBV7-9; J: TRBJ2-2; length: 17; D: NA
CDR3: CASSPLTMGQGATYGYTF; DNA: TGCGCCAGCAGCCCCTTAACCATGGGACAGGGGGCTACCTATGGCTACACCTTC; size: NA; V: TRBV4-1; J: TRBJ1-2; length: 18; D: TRBD1
CDR3: CASSISPGVDTQYF; DNA: TGTGCCAGTAGTATATCCCCGGGAGTGGATACGCAGTATTTT; size: NA; V: TRBV19; J: TRBJ2-3; length: 14; D: NA
CDR3: CASIEPTSGSLYEQYF; DNA: TGTGCCAGCATCGAACCGACTAGCGGGAGTTTGTACGAGCAGTACTTC; size: NA; V: TRBV14; J: TRBJ2-7; length: 16; D: TRBD2
CDR3: CASSIVPGQGETQYF; DNA: TGTGCCAGTAGTATAGTCCCGGGACAGGGAGAGACCCAGTACTTC; size: NA; V: TRBV19; J: TRBJ2-5; length: 15; D: TRBD1
CDR3: CASSSRGRDNEQFF; DNA: TGTGCCAGCAGCTCCCGGGGTCGGGACAATGAGCAGTTCTTC; size: NA; V: TRBV11-3; J: TRBJ2-1; length: 14; D: NA
CDR3: CASSERAKAGGSYEQYF; DNA: TGTGCCAGCAGTGAGCGGGCCAAGGCAGGAGGCTCCTACGAGCAGTACTTC; size: NA; V: TRBV25-1; J: TRBJ2-7; length: 17; D: NA
CDR3: CASTLDRGNQPQHF; DNA: TGTGCCAGTACCTTAGACAGGGGGAATCAGCCCCAGCATTTT; size: once; V: TRBV19; J: TRBJ1-5; length: 14; D: TRBD1
CDR3: CASSRDRATDTQYF; DNA: TGTGCCAGCAGCCGGGACAGGGCCACAGATACGCAGTATTTT; size: NA; V: TRBV9; J: TRBJ2-3; length: 14; D: TRBD1